This TCR beta chain is drawn from a study of blood T cell repertoires in COVID-19. Generated by immunoSEQ multiplex PCR, the TCRdb table keeps only in-frame clones and is missing some. The profile shows about 400,000 clones, over 75% of them singletons. CDR1 is MGHRA and CDR2 is YSYEKL in the germline V gene. Trimming stripped 0 bases from V and 0 bases from J, with 8 bases between. The CDR3 runs to 15 residues. Enrolled through a virtual design, the participants were between about 18 and 89 years of age and came from roughly 22 US areas. Participants were placed into cohorts based on the clinical history they reported.

The sample consisted of PBMCs or T cells enriched from blood (not recorded which). The chain links TRBV4-1 to TRBJ1-1; D is ambiguous. The TCR originated in a woman between 40 and 50 years old with acute COVID-19. The CDR3 bases are TGCGCCAGCAGCCAAGATCCCGAGGTGAACACTGAAGCTTTCTTT. Protein: CASSQDPEVNTEAFF.